This T cell receptor (beta chain) was recorded in a study of control samples from healthy donors and cancer patients. This table comes from immunoSEQ multiplex PCR, and its TCRdb copy is limited to in-frame clones, with some not included. The sample shows 80,000 to 100,000 clones, 88% of them seen only once. CDR1 is SGHRS, CDR2 YFSETQ, per germline. Trimming left V 0 bases short and J 4 bases short, with 8 bases between. The CDR3 length is 13 residues. This clone came up a few times. The TCR sequence derives from a man under 40 in good health. The sample comprised blood. The chain carries TRBV5-1 and TRBJ2-7; D possibly corresponds to TRBD1 (5 bases). This chain's CDR3 is CASSLARDYEQYF. The CDR3 DNA reads TGCGCCAGCAGCTTGGCCAGGGATTACGAGCAGTACTTC.